What follows describes a single TCR beta chain. Per the germline V gene, CDR1 is SGHNT and CDR2 is YENEEA. Trimming cost V 5 bases and J 1 base, with 13 bases left between them. The CDR3 has 15 residues. This sample was included in a study of spatial heterogeneity in lung cancer. Time point defined: sample taken at primary tumor resection. TCRdb re-called the 5' RACE reads through MiXCR, storing one row per CDR3 protein. The sample lists 60,000 or so distinct CDR3 sequences; under 7.5% were seen once. The chain has TRBV11-3 and TRBJ2-3; D not resolved. This specimen consisted of PBMCs, obtained at surgery. The receptor's source is a female donor with early-stage non-small cell lung cancer. The CDR3 DNA reads TGTGCCAGCAGCGAGGTAACGGAAGGCACAGATACGCAGTATTTT. It yields the protein CASSEVTEGTDTQYF.